This T cell receptor (beta chain) was identified in a study of blood T cell repertoires in COVID-19. Background on the study: PBMCs, B-cell-depleted T cells, or T cells provided the cDNA or gDNA that made up the material.

The CDR3 spans 16 residues. Germline V gene data show CDR1 as MDHEN and CDR2 as SYDVKM. V was pared by 8 bases and J by 3 bases, with 20 bases between. Produced via immunoSEQ multiplex PCR; TCRdb's table is partial and in-frame only. Of 110,000 or so clones in the sample, about 85% were seen once. Sequenced input: peripheral blood. This TCR came from a woman in her 70s with acute or convalescent COVID-19. The chain recombines TRBV28 with TRBJ1-5; D is perhaps TRBD1 (5 bases). The CDR3 spells CASEPTTWGFNQPQHF. The CDR3 nucleotides are TGTGCCAGCGAACCCACCACTTGGGGCTTCAATCAGCCCCAGCATTTT.